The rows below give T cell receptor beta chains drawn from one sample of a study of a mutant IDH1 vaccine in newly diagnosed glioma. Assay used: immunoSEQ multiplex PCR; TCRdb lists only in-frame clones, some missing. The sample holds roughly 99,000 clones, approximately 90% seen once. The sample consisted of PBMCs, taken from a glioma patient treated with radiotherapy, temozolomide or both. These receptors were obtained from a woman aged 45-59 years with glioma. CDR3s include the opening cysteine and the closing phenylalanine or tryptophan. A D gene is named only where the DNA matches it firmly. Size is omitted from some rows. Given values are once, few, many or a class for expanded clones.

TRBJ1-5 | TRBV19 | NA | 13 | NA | CASASGGNQPQHF | TGTGCCAGTGCCTCCGGGGGCAATCAGCCCCAGCATTTT
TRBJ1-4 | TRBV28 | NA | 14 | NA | CASGGSATNEKLFF | TGTGCCAGCGGCGGAAGTGCAACTAATGAAAAACTGTTTTTT
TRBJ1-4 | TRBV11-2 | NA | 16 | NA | CASSLSRTATNEKLFF | TGTGCCAGCAGCTTATCCAGGACTGCAACTAATGAAAAACTGTTTTTT
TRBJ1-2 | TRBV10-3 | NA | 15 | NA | CAISEQGIGQYGYTF | TGTGCCATCAGTGAGCAAGGCATAGGGCAATATGGCTACACCTTC
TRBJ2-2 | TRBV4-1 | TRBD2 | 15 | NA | CASSRGGVGTGELFF | TGCGCCAGCAGCCGGGGAGGGGTGGGGACCGGGGAGCTGTTTTTT
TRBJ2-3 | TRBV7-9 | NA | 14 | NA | CASSFGLLTDTQYF | TGTGCCAGCAGCTTTGGACTTCTCACAGATACGCAGTATTTT
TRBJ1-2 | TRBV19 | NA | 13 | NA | CASTAKGGYGYTF | TGTGCCAGTACCGCGAAAGGGGGCTATGGCTACACCTTC
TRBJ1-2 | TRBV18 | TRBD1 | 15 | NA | CASSPPATGDYGYTF | TGTGCCAGCTCACCCCCCGCGACAGGGGACTATGGCTACACCTTC
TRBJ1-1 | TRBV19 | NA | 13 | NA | CASSRQRNTEAFF | TGTGCCAGTAGCAGACAGCGGAACACTGAAGCTTTCTTT
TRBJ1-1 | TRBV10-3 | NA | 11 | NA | CAISELGEAFF | TGTGCCATCAGTGAGCTAGGTGAAGCTTTCTTT
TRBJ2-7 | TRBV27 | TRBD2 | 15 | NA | CASSPGTSGNYEQYF | TGTGCCAGCAGCCCCGGGACTAGCGGGAATTACGAGCAGTACTTC
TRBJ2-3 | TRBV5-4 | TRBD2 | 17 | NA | CASSLDPHAGGTDTQYF | TGTGCCAGCAGCTTGGATCCCCACGCGGGAGGGACAGATACGCAGTATTTT
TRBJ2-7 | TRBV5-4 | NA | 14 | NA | CASSLRGKSYEQYF | TGTGCCAGCAGTCTCAGGGGAAAGTCCTACGAGCAGTACTTC
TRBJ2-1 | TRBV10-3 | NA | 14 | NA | CAIRGGPSNNEQFF | TGTGCCATCAGAGGGGGGCCTAGCAATAATGAGCAGTTCTTC
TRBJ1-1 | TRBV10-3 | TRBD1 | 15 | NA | CAISDPTDRGAEAFF | TGTGCCATCAGTGACCCGACGGACAGGGGGGCTGAAGCTTTCTTT
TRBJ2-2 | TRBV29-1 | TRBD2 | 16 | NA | CSALGLAGDSTGELFF | TGCAGCGCCCTCGGACTAGCGGGAGATAGCACCGGGGAGCTGTTTTTT
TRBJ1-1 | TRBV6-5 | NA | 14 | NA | CASSYGYGGTEAFF | TGTGCCAGCAGTTACGGCTACGGGGGTACTGAAGCTTTCTTT
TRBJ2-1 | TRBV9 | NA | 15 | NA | CASSVGAGAYNEQFF | TGTGCCAGCAGCGTGGGGGCGGGGGCCTACAATGAGCAGTTCTTC
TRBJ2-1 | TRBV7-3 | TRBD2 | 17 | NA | CASSSRRREVSYNEQFF | TGTGCCAGCAGCTCGCGGCGGCGGGAGGTCTCCTACAATGAGCAGTTCTTC
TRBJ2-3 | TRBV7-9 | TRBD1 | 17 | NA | CASSPGQGALRGDTQYF | TGTGCCAGCAGCCCGGGACAGGGGGCCCTTCGGGGAGATACGCAGTATTTT
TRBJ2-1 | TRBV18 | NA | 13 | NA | CASSPMGDSEQFF | TGTGCCAGCTCACCGATGGGTGATAGTGAGCAGTTCTTC
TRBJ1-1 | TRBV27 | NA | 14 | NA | CASSLQRLNTEAFF | TGTGCCAGCAGTTTACAGCGACTGAACACTGAAGCTTTCTTT
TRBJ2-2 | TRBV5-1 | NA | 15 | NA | CASSLGGYNTGELFF | TGCGCCAGCAGCTTAGGGGGATACAACACCGGGGAGCTGTTTTTT
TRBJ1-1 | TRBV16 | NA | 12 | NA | CASSQRQEEAFF | TGTGCCAGCAGCCAAAGGCAGGAAGAAGCTTTCTTT
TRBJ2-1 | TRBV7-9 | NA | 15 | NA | CASSLAAGTHNEQFF | TGTGCCAGCAGCTTAGCGGCAGGGACCCACAATGAGCAGTTCTTC
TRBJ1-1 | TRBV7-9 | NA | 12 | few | CASSLDMAEAFF | TGTGCCAGCAGCTTAGATATGGCTGAAGCTTTCTTT
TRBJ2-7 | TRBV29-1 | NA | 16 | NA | CSVMPAGTWSSYEQYF | TGCAGCGTTATGCCTGCCGGGACTTGGAGCTCCTACGAGCAGTACTTC
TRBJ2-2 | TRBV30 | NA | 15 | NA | CAWSGRPRRTGELFF | TGTGCCTGGAGTGGCCGACCCCGACGCACCGGGGAGCTGTTTTTT
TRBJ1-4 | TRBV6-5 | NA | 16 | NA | CASSYSVPATNEKLFF | TGTGCCAGCAGTTACTCCGTTCCTGCAACTAATGAAAAACTGTTTTTT
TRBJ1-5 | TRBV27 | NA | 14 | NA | CASSILGAGQPQHF | TGTGCCAGCAGTATCCTAGGGGCCGGGCAGCCCCAGCATTTT
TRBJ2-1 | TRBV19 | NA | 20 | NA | CASSIERGTVLQYSYNEQFF | TGTGCCAGTAGTATAGAAAGGGGAACGGTTTTACAGTACTCCTACAATGAGCAGTTCTTC
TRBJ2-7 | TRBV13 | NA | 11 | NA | CASSHSYEQYF | TGTGCCAGCAGCCACAGCTACGAGCAGTACTTC
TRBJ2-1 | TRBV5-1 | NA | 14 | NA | CASVGEVPYNEQFF | TGCGCCAGCGTCGGAGAGGTGCCCTACAATGAGCAGTTCTTC
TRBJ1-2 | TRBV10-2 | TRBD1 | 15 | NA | CASSEDRGRYYGYTF | TGCGCCAGCAGTGAGGACAGGGGGCGATACTATGGCTACACCTTC
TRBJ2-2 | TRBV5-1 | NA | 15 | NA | CASSLAGLNTGELFF | TGCGCCAGCAGCTTGGCTGGTTTAAACACCGGGGAGCTGTTTTTT
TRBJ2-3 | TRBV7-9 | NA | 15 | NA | CASSLGSYMADTQYF | TGTGCCAGCAGCTTAGGTAGTTACATGGCAGATACGCAGTATTTT
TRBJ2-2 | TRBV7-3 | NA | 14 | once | CASSSQDAGGELFF | TGTGCCAGCAGTTCACAGGATGCTGGGGGGGAGCTGTTTTTT
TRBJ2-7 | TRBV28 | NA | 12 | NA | CASTRGSYEQYF | TGTGCCAGCACGCGGGGCTCCTACGAGCAGTACTTC
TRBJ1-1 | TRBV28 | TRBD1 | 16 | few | CASSSLWTGANTEAFF | TGTGCCAGCTCAAGTTTATGGACAGGGGCGAACACTGAAGCTTTCTTT
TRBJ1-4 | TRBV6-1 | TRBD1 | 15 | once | CASTLWGQGNEKLFF | TGTGCCAGCACTTTGTGGGGACAGGGCAATGAAAAACTGTTTTTT
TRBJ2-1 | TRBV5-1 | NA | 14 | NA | CASSLASAYNEQFF | TGCGCCAGCAGCTTGGCTAGCGCTTACAATGAGCAGTTCTTC
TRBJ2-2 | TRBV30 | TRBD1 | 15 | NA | CAWRVPGQVSWELFF | TGTGCCTGGAGGGTCCCGGGACAGGTTTCCTGGGAGCTGTTTTTT
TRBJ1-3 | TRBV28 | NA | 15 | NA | CASSLLLGAGNTIYF | TGTGCCAGCAGTTTATTATTAGGGGCTGGAAACACCATATATTTT
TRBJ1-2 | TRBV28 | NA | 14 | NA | CASSLGRGGGGYTF | TGTGCCAGCAGTTTAGGCAGGGGAGGAGGAGGCTACACCTTC
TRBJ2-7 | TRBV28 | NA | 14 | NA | CASSLGDLGYEQYF | TGTGCCAGCAGTTTAGGGGACCTTGGCTACGAGCAGTACTTC
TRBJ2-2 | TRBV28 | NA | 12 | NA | CASSLNTGELFF | TGTGCCAGCAGTCTGAACACCGGGGAGCTGTTTTTT
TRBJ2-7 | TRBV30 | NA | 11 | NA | CAWGKIYEQYF | TGTGCCTGGGGAAAGATCTACGAGCAGTACTTC
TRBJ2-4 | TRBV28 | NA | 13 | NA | CASSTPDQAIQYF | TGTGCCAGCAGTACCCCGGACCAGGCCATTCAGTACTTC
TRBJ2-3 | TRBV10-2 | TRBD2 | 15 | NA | CASSGLAGVADTQYF | TGCGCCAGCAGTGGACTAGCGGGAGTGGCAGATACGCAGTATTTT
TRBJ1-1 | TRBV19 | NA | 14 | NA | CASSSWGRNTEAFF | TGTGCCAGTAGTAGCTGGGGGCGGAACACTGAAGCTTTCTTT
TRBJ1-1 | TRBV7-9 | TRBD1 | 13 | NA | CASSFQQGAEAFF | TGTGCCAGCAGCTTTCAACAGGGGGCCGAAGCTTTCTTT
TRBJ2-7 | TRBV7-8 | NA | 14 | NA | CASSFERGAYEQYF | TGTGCCAGCAGCTTTGAAAGGGGGGCCTACGAGCAGTACTTC